This T cell receptor (beta chain) was sequenced during a study of cytomegalovirus exposure and HLA in healthy donors. As for the study in general: About 80 million unique TCRs from HLA-typed donors made up an early data release. General study results and limits: In an earlier analysis, about 90% or about 30%: the productive usage of most TCR beta V segments. A link between a missense DCLRE1C variant and TCR beta V- and J-gene trimming emerged from a later analysis. Reportedly, HLA-A and HLA-B alleles of most subjects were accurately predicted from TCR beta.

With respect to this clone: Antigen: not known.

Vbeta (60) and Jbeta (13) primers were used in the PCR. Assay: immunoSEQ multiplex PCR; the TCRdb copy retains only in-frame clones and omits some. Here the sample spans 170,000 or so clones, almost 85% being singletons. CDR1 is GTSNPN, CDR2 SVGIG, per germline (reference sequence). The CDR3 spans 14 residues. Trimming cost V 2 bases and J 1 base, with 11 bases left between them. This clonotype was obtained from a woman aged 45-65 years in good health and CMV-seronegative. The sequencing sample was made of PBMCs. The rearrangement uses TRBV30 and TRBJ1-2; D unclear. CDR3 loop: CAWSFVGGNYGYTF. CDR3 bases: TGTGCCTGGAGTTTCGTCGGCGGTAACTATGGCTACACCTTC.